This T cell receptor (beta chain) was obtained from a study of molecular identifiers for immune sequencing clone quantification. Study context: Four portions were sequenced after RNA from approximately 20,000 or 100,000 naive CD8 cells was split five ways in replicates.

This CDR3 has 11 residues. CDR1 LNHDA and CDR2 SQIVND come from the germline V gene (reference sequence). Libraries of bulk TCR were made by previously described methods (with listed TCR primers). One entry per CDR3 protein, called by TCRdb with MiXCR from the PCR reads. The table lists about 640,000 distinct CDR3 sequences, 15% to 20% of them singletons, with around 0.86% in the top ten. Libraries from naive CD8 cells were generated from 20,000 to 1,000,000 sorted cells (with 10%, 30% or 50% RNA). Turning to this clonotype: Its specificity is unknown. Its ends do not fully match the called genes, so a read error is possible.

Study conclusions and caveats: Clonotypes topping 20 RNA copies carried over 99% of effector molecules but under 1% of naive ones.

The sequenced sample was naive CD8+ T cells from blood, with Jurkat cell RNA spiked in. Subset specified: FACS-sorted CD8+CD4-CCR7+CD45RA+ naive T cells. The receptor comes from a human donor in good health. Some libraries in this study had Jurkat cell RNA spiked in. This chain uses TRBV19 with TRBJ2-3; D gene uncertain. The CDR3 bases are TGTGCCAGTAGTATAGGAGATACGCATTATTTT. The encoded protein is CASSIGDTHYF.